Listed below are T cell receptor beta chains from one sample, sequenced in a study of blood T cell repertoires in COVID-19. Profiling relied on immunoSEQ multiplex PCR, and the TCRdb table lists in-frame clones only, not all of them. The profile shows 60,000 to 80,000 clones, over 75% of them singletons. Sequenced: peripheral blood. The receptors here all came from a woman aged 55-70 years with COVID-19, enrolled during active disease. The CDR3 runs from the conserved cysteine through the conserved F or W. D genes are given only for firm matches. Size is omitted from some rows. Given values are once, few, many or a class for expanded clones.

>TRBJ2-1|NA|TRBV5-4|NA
TGTGCCAGCAGCTTTCGGTTCCCTGGCAGGGGAAGGAATGAGCAGTTCTTC
CASSFRFPGRGRNEQFF
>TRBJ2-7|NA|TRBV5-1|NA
TGCGCCAGCAGCTTGCGGGGGACCCACTACGAGCAGTACTTC
CASSLRGTHYEQYF
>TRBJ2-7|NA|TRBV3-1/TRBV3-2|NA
TGTGCCAGCAGCCCGCGGGACGGGGTCTCCTACGAGCAGTACTTC
CASSPRDGVSYEQYF
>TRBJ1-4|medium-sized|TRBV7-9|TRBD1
TGTGCCAGCAGTTGGACAGGGGGAGCAACTAATGAAAAACTGTTTTTT
CASSWTGGATNEKLFF
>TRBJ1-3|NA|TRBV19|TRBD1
TGTGCCACTTCGACAGGGGACGCTGGAAACACCATATATTTT
CATSTGDAGNTIYF
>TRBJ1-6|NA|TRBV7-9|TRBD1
TGTGCCAGCAGCCTCTCAGGGGGTGGTAATTCACCCCTCCACTTT
CASSLSGGGNSPLHF
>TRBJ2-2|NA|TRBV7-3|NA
TGTGCCAGCAGCCCCCGCCCGACTAGTGGAGGCGCCGGGGAGCCGTTTTTT
CASSPRPTSGGAGEPFF
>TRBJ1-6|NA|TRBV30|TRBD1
TGTGCCTGGAGTGCCGGGACAGGGAGGGATTCACCCCTCCACTTT
CAWSAGTGRDSPLHF
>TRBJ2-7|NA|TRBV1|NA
TGCACCAGCAGCCAGTCCACAGGGTACGAGCAGTACTTC
CTSSQSTGYEQYF
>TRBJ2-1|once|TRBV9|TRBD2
TGTGCCAGCAGCCCCGGGGGGACTAGCTCACATGAGCAGTTCTTC
CASSPGGTSSHEQFF
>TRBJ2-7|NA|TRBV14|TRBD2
TGTGCCAGCAGCCGCCGACTAGCGGGAGGGCCGGTCGAGCAGTACTTC
CASSRRLAGGPVEQYF
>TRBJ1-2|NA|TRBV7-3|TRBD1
TGTGCCAGCAGTTATGGGACAGCTGGGTATAGTGGCTACACCTTC
CASSYGTAGYSGYTF
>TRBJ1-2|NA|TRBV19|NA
TGTGCCAGCCGCGACCAGGGAATGCCCCTAAATGGCTACACCTTC
CASRDQGMPLNGYTF
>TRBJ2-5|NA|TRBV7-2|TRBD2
TGTGCCAGCAGCCCCGGGACTAGCGGGAGGGTGGGAGAGACCCAGTACTTC
CASSPGTSGRVGETQYF
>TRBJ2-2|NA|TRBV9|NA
TGTGCCAGCAGCATGGGTGGTAGCGGCCTTCGAAGCGGGGAGCTGTTTTTT
CASSMGGSGLRSGELFF
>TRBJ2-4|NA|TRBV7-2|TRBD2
TGTGCCAGCAGCCAAGGACTAGCGGCAGGGGCGGCCAAAAACATTCAGTACTTC
CASSQGLAAGAAKNIQYF
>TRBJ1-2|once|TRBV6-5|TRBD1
TGTGCCAGCACGAGGACAGGGGAGGGTGGCTACACCTTC
CASTRTGEGGYTF
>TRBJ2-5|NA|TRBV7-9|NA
TGTGCCAGCAGCTCGACTAGTCCAGAGACCCAGTACTTC
CASSSTSPETQYF
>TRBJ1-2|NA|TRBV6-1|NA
TGTGCCAGCAGTGAAGCCGGGAGGCCAGTCCGTTCCTATGGCTACACCTTC
CASSEAGRPVRSYGYTF
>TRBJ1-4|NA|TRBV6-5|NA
TGTGCCAGCGGACTACGAATTGAAAAACTGTTTTTT
CASGLRIEKLFF
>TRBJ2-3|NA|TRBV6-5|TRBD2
TGTGCCAGCGGTCGACTAGCGGGGGACACAGATACGCAGTATTTT
CASGRLAGDTDTQYF
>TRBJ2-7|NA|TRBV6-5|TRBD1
TGTGCCAGCAGTTACCGGGACAGGGTCTTCGAGCAGTACTTC
CASSYRDRVFEQYF
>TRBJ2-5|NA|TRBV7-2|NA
TGTGCCAGCAGCTCCCAGGGGGGAGTAAAAGAGACCCAGTACTTC
CASSSQGGVKETQYF
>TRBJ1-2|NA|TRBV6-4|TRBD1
TGTGCCAGCAGTGAACAACCCGGGACAGGGGTGGGGACCTTC
CASSEQPGTGVGTF
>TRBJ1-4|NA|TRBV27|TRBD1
TGTGCCAGCAGTTCATGGACAGGGGGCGGTGAAAAACTGTTTTTT
CASSSWTGGGEKLFF
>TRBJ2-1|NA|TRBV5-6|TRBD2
TGTGCCAGCAGCCCTACTAGCGGGAGGGCCATCGTCCATGAGCAGTTCTTC
CASSPTSGRAIVHEQFF
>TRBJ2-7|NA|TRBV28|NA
TGTGCCAGCAGGGTGGCTTCACCGGGTGAGCAGTACTTC
CASRVASPGEQYF
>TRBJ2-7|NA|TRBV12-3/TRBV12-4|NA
TGTGCCAGCAGTTTCTCGGGTAGGGAGCAGTACTTC
CASSFSGREQYF
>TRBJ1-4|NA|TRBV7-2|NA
TGTGCCAGCTGTAGAGTCAATGAAAAACTGTTTTTT
CASCRVNEKLFF
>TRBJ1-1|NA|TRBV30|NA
TGTGCCTGGAGTGGGTCTTTTGGGGAGGAAGCTTTCTTT
CAWSGSFGEEAFF
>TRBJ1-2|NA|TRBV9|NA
TGTGCCAGCAGCGTAGTCAGGGAGGTAGGCTATGGCTACACCTTC
CASSVVREVGYGYTF
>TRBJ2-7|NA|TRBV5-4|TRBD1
TGTGCCAGCAGCGTGGGACAGATTTACGAGCAGTACTTC
CASSVGQIYEQYF
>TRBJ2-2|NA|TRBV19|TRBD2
TGTGCCAGTAGTCCCCTAGCGGGCCTGCTCGGGGAGCTGTTTTTT
CASSPLAGLLGELFF
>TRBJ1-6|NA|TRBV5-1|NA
TGCGCCAGCAGCTTACGTCAGGTGAATTCACCCCTCCACTTT
CASSLRQVNSPLHF
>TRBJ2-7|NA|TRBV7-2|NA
TGTGCCAGCAGCTTAACACGGGAGTTACCCTACGAGCAGTACTTC
CASSLTRELPYEQYF
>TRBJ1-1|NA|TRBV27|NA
TGTGCCAGCAGTTTCCACAGGGAGAACACTGAAGCTTTCTTT
CASSFHRENTEAFF
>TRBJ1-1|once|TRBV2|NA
TGTGCCAGCAGTGAGCGGGGCAACACTGAAGCTTTCTTT
CASSERGNTEAFF
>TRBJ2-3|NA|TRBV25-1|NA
TGTGCCAGCAGTGAATATGACTTCCACACAGATACGCAGTATTTT
CASSEYDFHTDTQYF
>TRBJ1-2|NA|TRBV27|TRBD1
TGTGCCAGCAGTTTGTATACAGGGGGGAGAGATGGCTACACCTTC
CASSLYTGGRDGYTF
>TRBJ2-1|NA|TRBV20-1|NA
TGCAGTGCTAGTTTACCGGGACTTACCACGAACAATGAGCAGTTCTTC
CSASLPGLTTNNEQFF
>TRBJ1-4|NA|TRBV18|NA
TGTGCCAGCTCCCGAAGAGCAACTAATGAAAAACTGTTTTTT
CASSRRATNEKLFF